Each of the 12 T cell receptor beta chains below was sequenced from the same sample in a study of T cells in Graves' hyperthyroidism and ophthalmopathy. The CDR3 regions of TCR beta were amplified from RNA transcripts. First-round RT-PCR with HTBI primers amplified the TCR CDR3 region. TCRdb itself ran the multiplex PCR reads through MiXCR, one entry per CDR3 protein. The sample shows 500,000 to 750,000 distinct CDR3 sequences, 11% to 15% of them seen only once. The source material was blood. These receptors originate from a woman in her late teens or twenties with Graves' ophthalmopathy.

This clonotype was counted between two and nine times. DNA of the CDR3: TGTGCCATCTTGGAGGCTACGGCCGGTGAGGGAAATGGCTACACCTTC. This codes for CAILEATAGEGNGYTF. The chain uses TRBV10-3 and TRBJ1-2; D ambiguous. Trimming shortened V by 8 bases and J by 6 bases, and 25 bases separated the two germline ends. The CDR3 totals 16 residues. Germline-derived CDR1 and CDR2 are ENHRY and SYGVKD.

This clonotype was observed many times. This chain links TRBV20-1 with TRBJ2-3, with 7 bases that match TRBD2. CDR3 length: 13 residues. The V gene end was trimmed by 8 bases and the J gene end by 0 bases; junction bases not matched to a gene: 5. Per the germline V gene, CDR1 is DFQATT and CDR2 is SNEGSKA (reference sequence). The CDR3 is CSTGGRSTDTQYF. The CDR3 DNA sequence: TGCAGTACTGGCGGGAGAAGCACAGATACGCAGTATTTT.

The gene calls are TRBV28 and TRBJ2-5, with 9 positions matching TRBD2. This CDR3 spans 17 amino acids. V trimming: 10 bases; J trimming: 4 bases; junction bases outside the gene matches: 19. Germline V gene data show CDR1 as MDHEN and CDR2 as SYDVKM. CDR3 protein: CATSLISGLAGVETQYF. CDR3 in DNA: TGTGCCACCTCATTAATATCAGGGTTAGCGGGAGTAGAGACCCAGTACTTC.

The sample holds a few counts of this clonotype. This sequence joins TRBV6-9 and TRBJ2-5; no definite D call. Trimming stripped 3 bases from V and 0 bases from J, with 14 bases between. This CDR3 has 16 residues. CDR1 is MNHGY and CDR2 is SVAAGI in the germline V gene. CDR3 amino acids: CASSYNAGPYQETQYF. The CDR3, as DNA: TGTGCCAGCAGTTACAACGCCGGGCCATACCAAGAGACCCAGTACTTC.

The rearrangement uses TRBV12-3 or TRBV12-4 and TRBJ1-1; 8 bases fit TRBD1. The J segment lost 4 bases and the V segment lost 7 bases, leaving 11 bases of the junction unmatched. The CDR3 length is 15 residues. CDR3 loop: CASNPSGGGGTEAFF. The CDR3 nucleotides are TGTGCCAGCAACCCATCAGGGGGCGGAGGCACTGAAGCTTTCTTT.

The sample holds many counts of this clonotype. The gene calls are TRBV5-6 and TRBJ2-7; 7 nucleotides line up with TRBD2. With V trimmed by 2 bases and J by 2 bases, 4 bases remained unmatched. CDR1 is SGHDT and CDR2 is YYEEEE in the germline V gene. The CDR3 runs 14 residues. The CDR3 region is CASSFRSGAYEQYF. The CDR3 DNA reads TGTGCCAGCAGCTTCCGCAGCGGGGCCTACGAGCAGTACTTC.

This clonotype was counted many times. This chain connects TRBV20-1 to TRBJ2-1, with 10 bases lining up with TRBD2. Germline lookup yields CDR1 DFQATT and CDR2 SNEGSKA (reference sequence). V shed 3 bases, J shed 0 bases, and the junction held 8 bases outside the gene matches. The CDR3 covers 17 residues. The CDR3 sequence: CSASLELAGSSYNEQFF. In DNA, the CDR3 is TGCAGTGCTAGTCTCGAACTAGCGGGGAGCTCCTACAATGAGCAGTTCTTC.

Many counts were recorded for this clonotype. The J gene is TRBJ2-7, the V gene TRBV3-1, with D perhaps TRBD2 (6 bases). Germline V lookup: CDR1 LGHDT, CDR2 YNNKEL (reference sequence). V was pared by 1 base and J by 2 bases, with 9 bases between. This CDR3 region has 14 residues. This CDR3 reads CASSQGGIAYEQYF. Written as DNA, the CDR3 is TGTGCCAGCAGCCAAGGCGGGATCGCCTACGAGCAGTACTTC.

To note about this clonotype: A clone one base away is much larger, so this may be a read error. The chain uses TRBV6-5 and TRBJ1-2; D is unclear. Trimming removed 7 bases from V and 2 bases from J, with 8 bases in between. This CDR3 is 12 amino acids long. Germline V gene lookup returns CDR1 MNHEY and CDR2 SVGAGI. In DNA form, the CDR3 reads TGTGCCAGCATGGAAGGGAACTATGGCTACACCTTC. Protein sequence: CASMEGNYGYTF.

This clonotype was counted at least ten times. The chain's CDR3 is CASNTGPLDEQYF. DNA for the CDR3: TGTGCCAGCAACACAGGGCCCCTGGATGAGCAGTACTTC. The chain couples TRBV27 to TRBJ2-7; tentatively, D is TRBD1 (6 bases). V was clipped by 7 bases and J by 7 bases, with 17 bases between them. This CDR3 has 13 amino acids. Germline V gene lookup returns CDR1 MNHEY and CDR2 SMNVEV (reference sequence).

This rearrangement joins TRBV4-2 to TRBJ2-1, with TRBD2 identical over 7 bases. In germline, CDR1 is LGHNA, CDR2 YNFKEQ. CDR3 length: 15 residues. Trimming at V came to 0 bases and at J to 4 bases, leaving 3 bases not matched to a gene. The CDR3 sequence: CASSQDLGGYNEQFF. The CDR3 DNA follows: TGTGCCAGCAGCCAAGATCTGGGGGGGTACAATGAGCAGTTCTTC.

This clonotype was found many times. The chain carries TRBV12-5 and TRBJ1-1; 12 bases agree with TRBD1. Germline CDR1 and CDR2: LGHNT and FRNRAP. The CDR3 runs to 20 residues. V lost 2 bases, J lost 5 bases, and 18 bases stayed unmatched. In nucleotides, the CDR3 is TGTGCTAGTGGTTTGCCCTCCCCCGGGACAGGGGGCGTGAGGCCGACTGAAGCTTTCTTT. Its protein is CASGLPSPGTGGVRPTEAFF.